The source of this T cell receptor (beta chain) is a study of T-cell reconstitution after alpha-beta-depleted transplantation in children. This sample's TCRbeta library carried unique molecular identifier barcodes. TCRdb re-called the PCR reads through MiXCR, storing one row per CDR3 protein. The repertoire has around 200,000 distinct CDR3 sequences, 17% of them found once; the top ten carry 43%. This clonotype came up a few times. Its specificity is unknown. Germline CDR1 ENHRY, CDR2 SYGVKD. V dropped 6 bases and J dropped 4 bases, with 24 bases sitting between them. The CDR3 totals 17 residues. Study findings and constraints: Recipient T cells and thymic progenitors that survived gave rise to the high TCRbeta diversity observed at day 60 in some patients. Fresh T-cell production supplied most of the T-cell counts and diversity seen one year after transplant.

This clonotype was sampled from a male patient aged 2-15 years who had a stem cell transplant for acute lymphoblastic leukemia, so the T cells may come from the graft donor. The input for sequencing was PBMCs, mostly from graft donor cells, taken 360 days after TCRalphabeta/CD19-depleted stem cell transplant. J is TRBJ1-1 and V is TRBV10-3, with a tentative D call TRBD1 (6 bases). The CDR3: CAISARGADGGTTEAFF. CDR3 DNA: TGTGCCATCAGCGCCAGGGGCGCTGACGGAGGGACCACTGAAGCTTTCTTT.